One TCR beta chain is described in this entry. The antigen it binds to is not known. Base qualities are not provided; no much larger clone lies one nucleotide away. For this chain, trimming is 1 base at the V end and 4 bases at the J end, and the number of junction bases without a gene match is 9. CDR1 and CDR2, looked up from the germline V gene, are LGHNA and YSLEER. The CDR3, from cysteine to phenylalanine, totals 18 residues. Solely the CDR3 DNA is kept, with 54 bases framed from the first base. TCRbeta CDR3 regions were amplified from genomic DNA using the immunoSEQ Assay, a bias-controlled multiplex PCR. Regarding the original processing steps: Nucleated cell counts per sample were estimated from amplification of reference gene primers within the assay. To quantify the absolute abundance of each unique TCRbeta CDR3 rearrangement, sequence reads were collapsed and filtered. For each sample, productive Simpson clonality was calculated as the square root of Simpson's diversity index across productive rearrangements. Drawn from immuneACCESS, this table holds only the in-frame rearrangements with V and J called that TCRdb kept. Clones are partly lost; checked studies trace under half to an unresolved V gene and leave the rest unexplained. V and J calls and clone size are those listed in that table; D and trimming were worked out from the DNA. Counted in this sample were 60,000 to 65,000 clones; 80% to 90% of them appeared once. The ten largest clones take up 8.3% of the sample.

Each collaborating institution followed its own protocols to collect whole blood in K2EDTA tubes. For TCRbeta analysis, collaborators shipped samples as frozen whole blood, isolated PBMCs, or DNA extracted from either of those sample types. The data derive from a study of blood T cell repertoires in COVID-19 (dated by TCRdb to 2019 to 2021). Regarding the complete study: Samples from collaborators originated in the United States, Italy and Spain and spanned both the acute and convalescent phases of COVID-19. Samples were obtained from the ongoing ImmuneRACE study (first 160 participants) and from 950 to 1,500 subjects provided by 6 global collaborators. Sample metadata almost always included a de-identified subject ID, COVID-19 status, age in years and sex. The repertoires were released in a freely available public database meant as a resource for research on the immune response to SARS-CoV-2. Where available, HLA class I and class II types were obtained from metadata supplied by the sample provider rather than from assay-based typing. Deeply sampled blood TCRbeta repertoires from subjects exposed to, actively infected with, or recovered from COVID-19 were included in the dataset. The material from the prospective study consisted of cDNA or gDNA derived from T cells, B-cell-depleted T cells, or PBMCs. General conclusions and limits of the study: The amount of clinical and demographic metadata varied by source and participant and was provided uncurated.

The chain is encoded by TRBV4-3 joined to TRBJ2-3, and 12 junctional nucleotides match TRBD2. The TCR originated in a human donor with active COVID-19. The donor label of this sample is uncertain. Sequenced: peripheral blood. The nucleotide sequence reads TGCGCCAGCAGCCAAGCGACGTCTAGCGGGGGGGTTGCAGATACGCAGTATTTT. Translated, this gives CASSQATSSGGVADTQYF.